The entry below gives a single TCR beta chain sequence along with its context. The CDR3 consists of 13 residues. The V end lost 1 base, the J end lost 5 bases, and 6 bases lay between the germline ends. Per germline, CDR1 SGHTA and CDR2 FQGTGA. These data are taken from a study of control samples from healthy donors and cancer patients. Profiling relied on immunoSEQ multiplex PCR, and the TCRdb table lists in-frame clones only, not all of them. Of fewer than 500,000 clones listed, 75% to 95% are singletons. The sequenced sample consisted of PBMCs. The chain couples TRBV7-3 to TRBJ2-1; D is unclear. The TCR was taken from a man aged 40-50 years with head and neck cancer. The CDR3 DNA reads as TGTGCCAGCAGCTTAAATAGCCACAATGAGCAGTTCTTC. This gives the protein CASSLNSHNEQFF. Full variable domain (rest looked up from reference TRBV7-3 and TRBJ2-1): GAGVSQTPSNKVTEKGKYVELRCDPISGHTALYWYRQSLGQGPEFLIYFQGTGAADDSGLPNDRFFAVRPEGSVSTLKIQRTERGDSAVYLCASSLNSHNEQFFGPGTRLTVL.